The entry that follows covers one TCR beta chain sequence. Its antigen is as yet unknown. This sample stems from a study of shared clonotypes between healthy human individuals. Notes on the study in general: Relative to clonotypes present in all four donors, those not shared had lower generation probabilities.

Among the donors, all were Caucasian adults who lived in Nashville, Tennessee. Investigators divided CD4+ cells into CD45RA+ naive and CD45RA-negative memory subsets. V was pared by 0 bases and J by 2 bases, with 8 bases between. Germline V gene data show CDR1 as SGHNT and CDR2 as YYREEE (reference sequence). This CDR3 comprises 14 residues. Original analysis: Quality scores were absent from the junction-only immunoSEQ sequences, so filtering differed. Data came from immunoSEQ multiplex PCR; TCRdb stores just in-frame clones and leaves some out. V and J calls and clone size come straight from that table; D and trimming were deduced from the DNA. The sample yields about 330,000 clones, around 67% seen once.

The sequence was obtained from a man aged 30 to 39 in good health. The gene calls are TRBV5-4 and TRBJ2-5; the D gene could be TRBD1 or TRBD2 (5 bases each). The material sequenced was memory CD4+ T cells sorted from blood. Subset specified: CD45RA-negative fraction. In DNA, the CDR3 is TGTGCCAGCAGCTTGGGTGGGGGACAAGAGACCCAGTACTTC. Translated, it gives CASSLGGGQETQYF.